The clone carrying this T cell receptor beta chain was seen ten or more times. The antigen remains undetermined. The data belong to a study of CD8 T cells in ankylosing spondylitis. Study findings and constraints: Researchers reportedly found disease-linked clones significantly enriched in matched ankylosing spondylitis synovial fluid. Apparently characteristic of ankylosing spondylitis blood was a TCR beta motif (roughly 8 highly homologous variants). Past studies reported some motif variants in reactive arthritis synovial fluid and blood.

Each CDR3 protein gets one entry after TCRdb re-called the 5' RACE reads with MiXCR. Of about 69,000 distinct CDR3 sequences listed, roughly 5.2% are singletons. Germline CDR1 is LGHNA and CDR2 is YSLEER. The CDR3 is made up of 16 amino acids. V lost 3 bases and J lost 3, with 14 bases in between. J is TRBJ2-2 and V is TRBV4-3; TRBD2 is a possible D gene (5 bases). This sequence originates from a male donor with ankylosing spondylitis or in good health (not recorded which). The sequencing sample was made of blood, either unsorted or a sorted T cell fraction (not recorded which). The CDR3 DNA is TGCGCCAGCAGCCAGGGAGATAGCCTATACACCGGGGAGCTGTTTTTT. Translating gives CASSQGDSLYTGELFF.